The table lists the clone carrying this T cell receptor beta chain with a few counts. This sample stems from a study of cytomegalovirus exposure and HLA in healthy donors. The overall study: Among 150 million to 200 million T cells, an earlier analysis found approximately 110 million unique TCR beta sequences.

Primers for the PCR totalled 60 Vbeta and 13 Jbeta. Profiled with immunoSEQ multiplex PCR; TCRdb holds only in-frame clones, not every one. The sample records 150,000 to 200,000 clones, 76% being singletons. Germline-derived CDR1 and CDR2 are SEHNR and FQNEAQ (reference sequence). J lost 0 bases, V lost 4 bases, and 2 bases had no gene match. The CDR3 has 14 residues. The sequence was obtained from a male donor in good health and CMV-seronegative. The sequencing sample was made of PBMCs. V usage is TRBV7-9 and J usage is TRBJ1-2, with 7 bases fitting TRBD1. Here the CDR3 reads CASSWTGTNYGYTF. The CDR3 DNA reads TGTGCCAGCAGCTGGACAGGAACTAACTATGGCTACACCTTC.